The 10 T cell receptor beta chains listed next were all sequenced from one sample in a study of T cells in Graves' hyperthyroidism and ophthalmopathy. TCR beta CDR3 regions were amplified from RNA. Carried out on the TCR CDR3, a first-round RT-PCR used the HTBI primer set. TCRdb analysed the multiplex PCR reads with MiXCR anew, one entry per CDR3 protein. This table has approximately 560,000 distinct CDR3 sequences, around 14% appearing once. Sample: blood. All receptors come from a woman between 25 and 40 years old with Graves' hyperthyroidism.

The V call is TRBV7-9, the J call TRBJ2-7, with 8 nucleotides matching TRBD2. This CDR3 comprises 16 residues. J gave up 4 bases and V 2 bases, and 10 bases lay outside the gene matches. Germline loops: CDR1 SEHNR, CDR2 FQNEAQ (reference sequence). The CDR3: CASSLSGSTIWYEQYF. CDR3 coding DNA: TGTGCCAGCAGCTTAAGCGGGAGTACGATATGGTACGAGCAGTACTTC. Full variable domain (outside the CDR3, taken from reference TRBV7-9 and TRBJ2-7): DTGVSQNPRHKITKRGQNVTFRCDPISEHNRLYWYRQTLGQGPEFLTYFQNEAQLEKSRLLSDRFSAERPKGSFSTLEIQRTEQGDSAMYLCASSLSGSTIWYEQYFGPGTRLTVT.

In DNA, the CDR3 is TGTGCCAGCAGCCAAGGGGGCGGTCCCTATGGCTACACCTTC. Translated: CASSQGGGPYGYTF. This chain connects TRBV7-9 to TRBJ1-2; TRBD1 matches at 7 bases. J lost 4 bases, V lost 5 bases, and 7 bases had no gene match. CDR1 and CDR2 (germline): SEHNR, FQNEAQ (reference sequence). This CDR3 is 14 amino acids long.

There are a few counts of this clonotype. The J gene is TRBJ2-2, the V gene TRBV3-1, with D hard to call. The CDR3 loop spans 14 amino acids. Germline values: CDR1 LGHDT, CDR2 YNNKEL (reference sequence). Between the trimmed V and J ends, which lost 4 bases and 5 bases, there was a span of 11 bases. The CDR3, as DNA: TGTGCCAGCAGCCCGCTCGTCCTGACCGGGGAGCTGTTTTTT. Amino acid sequence: CASSPLVLTGELFF.

This rearrangement joins TRBV6-1 to TRBJ1-5; the D is unclear. This CDR3 spans 15 amino acids. Trimming cost V 7 bases and J 0 bases, with 13 bases left between them. Germline loops: CDR1 MNHNS, CDR2 SASEGT. Here the CDR3 DNA reads TGTGCCAGCAACACCCGGGCTTATAGCAATCAGCCCCAGCATTTT. Translation: CASNTRAYSNQPQHF.

This clonotype appeared many times. The V gene is TRBV11-1, the J gene TRBJ2-3, with 11 bases aligning to TRBD2. CDR3 length: 16 amino acids. V trimming: 5 bases; J trimming: 2 bases; junction bases outside the gene matches: 6. Per the germline V gene, CDR1 is SGHAT and CDR2 is FQDESV (reference sequence). In nucleotides, the CDR3 is TGTGCCAGCAGCGAGAGACTAGCGGGAAACACAGATACGCAGTATTTT. Protein sequence: CASSERLAGNTDTQYF.

Many counts were recorded for this clonotype. This chain connects TRBV20-1 to TRBJ2-7; 11 nucleotides match TRBD2. In germline, CDR1 is DFQATT, CDR2 SNEGSKA (reference sequence). Trimming took 0 bases from V and 0 from J; bases not matched to a gene: 10. The CDR3 runs 18 residues. This CDR3 is CSAREIKPGLADSYEQYF. CDR3 nucleotide sequence: TGCAGTGCTAGAGAGATCAAACCGGGACTAGCGGACTCCTACGAGCAGTACTTC.

In its sample, this clonotype was seen a few times. The V call is TRBV4-3, the J call TRBJ2-1; TRBD2 is a possible D gene (5 bases). The CDR3 covers 15 residues. Trimming stripped 0 bases from V and 5 bases from J, with 11 bases between. CDR1 LGHNA and CDR2 YSLEER come from the germline V gene. Here the CDR3 reads CASSQDSRGNNEQFF. CDR3 sequence (DNA): TGCGCCAGCAGCCAAGATTCGAGAGGGAACAATGAGCAGTTCTTC.

This clonotype was detected many times. The V gene is TRBV29-1, the J gene TRBJ2-5; weak D call: TRBD1 (6 bases). In germline, CDR1 is SQVTM, CDR2 ANQGSEA. Trimming cost V 1 base and J 2 bases, with 8 bases left between them. The CDR3 spans 13 residues. The CDR3 sequence: CSVEGGGQETQYF. The CDR3 nucleotides read TGCAGCGTTGAAGGAGGGGGTCAAGAGACCCAGTACTTC. The full variable domain, its missing parts supplied by reference TRBV29-1 and TRBJ2-5, is SAVISQKPSRDICQRGTSLTIQCQVDSQVTMMFWYRQQPGQSLTLIATANQGSEATYESGFVIDKFPISRPNLTFSTLTVSNMSPEDSSIYLCSVEGGGQETQYFGPGTRLLVL.

On this clonotype itself: One junction end disagrees with the germline gene, perhaps due to a read error. CDR3 residues: CVSSSRKESTDTQYF. As DNA, the CDR3 is TGTGTCAGCAGCTCAAGAAAGGAAAGTACAGATACGCAGTATTTT. The chain recombines TRBV13 with TRBJ2-3; D is ambiguous. The germline CDR1 and CDR2 sequences are PRHDT and FYEKMQ (reference sequence). The CDR3 consists of 15 residues.

This clonotype came up many times. This chain links TRBV3-1 with TRBJ2-7, with a weak D call TRBD2 (5 bases). The CDR3 covers 15 residues. Germline V gene data show CDR1 as LGHDT and CDR2 as YNNKEL (reference sequence). V was cut by 1 base and J by 4 bases, with 14 bases left in between. The CDR3 protein is CASSQGSLGVYEQYF. DNA for the CDR3: TGTGCCAGCAGCCAAGGGTCCCTCGGGGTGTACGAGCAGTACTTC.